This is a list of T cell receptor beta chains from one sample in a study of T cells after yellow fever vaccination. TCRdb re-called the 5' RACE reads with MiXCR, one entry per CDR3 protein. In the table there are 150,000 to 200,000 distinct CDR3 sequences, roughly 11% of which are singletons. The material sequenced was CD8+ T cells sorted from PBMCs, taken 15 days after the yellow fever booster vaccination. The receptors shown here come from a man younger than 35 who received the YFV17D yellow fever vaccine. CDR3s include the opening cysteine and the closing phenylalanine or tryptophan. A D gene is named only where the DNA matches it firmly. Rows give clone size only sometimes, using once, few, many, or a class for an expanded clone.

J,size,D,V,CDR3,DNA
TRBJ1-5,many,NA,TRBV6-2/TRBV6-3,CASSYSGGSNQPQHF,TGTGCCAGCAGTTACTCGGGGGGGTCGAATCAGCCCCAGCATTTT
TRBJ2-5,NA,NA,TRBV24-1,CATSRVGETQYF,TGTGCCACCTCCAGGGTTGGAGAGACCCAGTACTTC
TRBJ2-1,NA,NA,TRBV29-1,CSVEGVAGHEQFF,TGCAGCGTTGAAGGGGTTGCGGGGCATGAGCAGTTCTTC
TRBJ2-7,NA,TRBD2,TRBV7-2,CASSAPGTTSYEQYF,TGTGCCAGCAGCGCCCCCGGGACTACTTCCTACGAGCAGTACTTC
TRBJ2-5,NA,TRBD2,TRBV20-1,CSARGDYLMETQYF,TGCAGTGCTAGAGGGGACTACCTTATGGAGACCCAGTACTTC
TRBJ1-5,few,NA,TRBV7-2,CASSPLGVAQPQHF,TGTGCCAGCAGCCCGTTGGGGGTGGCTCAGCCCCAGCATTTT
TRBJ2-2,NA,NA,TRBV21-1,CASSKVNRAGGELFF,TGTGCCAGCAGCAAAGTAAACAGGGCAGGCGGGGAGCTGTTTTTT
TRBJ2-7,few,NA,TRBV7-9,CASRPGPDEQYF,TGTGCCAGCAGGCCGGGACCCGACGAGCAGTACTTC
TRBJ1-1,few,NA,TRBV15,CATSRYGENTEAFF,TGTGCCACCAGCAGATACGGGGAGAACACTGAAGCTTTCTTT
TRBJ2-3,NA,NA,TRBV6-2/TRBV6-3,CASSFRLSEDTQYF,TGTGCCAGCAGTTTTCGGTTGTCGGAGGATACGCAGTATTTT
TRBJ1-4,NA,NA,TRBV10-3,CAISDPGGLNNEKLFF,TGTGCCATCAGTGACCCGGGCGGATTAAATAATGAAAAACTGTTTTTT
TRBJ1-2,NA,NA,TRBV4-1,CASSQAAGRSRGYTF,TGCGCCAGCAGCCAGGCGGCAGGTCGGTCGAGAGGCTACACCTTC
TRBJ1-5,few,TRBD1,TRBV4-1,CASSSQGASEPQHF,TGCGCCAGCAGCTCACAGGGGGCGTCGGAGCCCCAGCATTTT
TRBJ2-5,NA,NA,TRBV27,CASGRLGKQETQYF,TGTGCCAGCGGGCGACTGGGTAAACAAGAGACCCAGTACTTC
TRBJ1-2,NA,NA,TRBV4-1,CASSHPTENYGYTF,TGCGCCAGCAGCCATCCGACGGAGAACTATGGCTACACCTTC
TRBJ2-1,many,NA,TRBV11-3,CASSQKQGDYNEQFF,TGTGCCAGCAGCCAAAAACAGGGAGACTACAATGAGCAGTTCTTC
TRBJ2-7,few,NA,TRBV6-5,CASSYGSTAQQYF,TGTGCCAGCAGTTATGGGTCGACAGCCCAGCAGTACTTC
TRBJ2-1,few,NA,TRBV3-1,CASSHSTVYNEQFF,TGTGCCAGCAGCCATTCAACGGTCTACAATGAGCAGTTCTTC
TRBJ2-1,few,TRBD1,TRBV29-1,CSVDRVGNEQFF,TGCAGCGTAGACAGGGTAGGCAATGAGCAGTTCTTC
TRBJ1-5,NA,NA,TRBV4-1,CASSQDPALNQPQHF,TGCGCCAGCAGCCAAGATCCGGCCCTCAATCAGCCCCAGCATTTT
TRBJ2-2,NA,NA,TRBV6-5,CASSWGSLPGELFF,TGTGCCAGCAGTTGGGGCAGCTTGCCCGGGGAGCTGTTTTTT
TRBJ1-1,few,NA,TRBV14,CASSQVAVFSRRAEAFF,TGTGCCAGCAGCCAAGTAGCCGTATTTTCGAGGAGGGCTGAAGCTTTCTTT
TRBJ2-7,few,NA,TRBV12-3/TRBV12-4,CASSSGTGDYEQYF,TGTGCCAGCAGCTCCGGGACGGGAGACTACGAGCAGTACTTC
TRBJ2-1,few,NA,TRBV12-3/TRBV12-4,CASRHRGGGSYNEQFF,TGTGCCAGCCGGCACCGTGGAGGGGGCTCCTACAATGAGCAGTTCTTC
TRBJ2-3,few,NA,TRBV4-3,CASSQDGVTLSTDTQYF,TGCGCCAGCAGCCAAGACGGGGTCACTCTCAGCACAGATACGCAGTATTTT
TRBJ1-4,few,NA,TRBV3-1,CASSQVQGWNEKLFF,TGTGCCAGCAGCCAAGTTCAGGGGTGGAATGAAAAACTGTTTTTT
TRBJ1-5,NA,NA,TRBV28,CASSLISNQPQHF,TGTGCCAGCAGTTTAATAAGCAATCAGCCCCAGCATTTT
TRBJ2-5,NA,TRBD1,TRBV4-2,CASSQDGQGVGETQYF,TGTGCCAGCAGCCAAGATGGTCAGGGGGTCGGGGAGACCCAGTACTTC
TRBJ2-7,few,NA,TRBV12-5,CASGLVQYYEQYF,TGTGCTAGTGGTTTGGTACAATACTACGAGCAGTACTTC
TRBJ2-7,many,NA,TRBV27,CASSLGRGYEQYF,TGTGCCAGCAGCTTAGGTCGGGGCTACGAGCAGTACTTC
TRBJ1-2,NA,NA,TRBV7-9,CASSLDGTISNGYTF,TGTGCCAGCAGCTTAGACGGGACAATCTCTAATGGCTACACCTTC
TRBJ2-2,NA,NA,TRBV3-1,CASSRRGRSTGELFF,TGTGCCAGCAGCCGGCGGGGTCGGAGCACCGGGGAGCTGTTTTTT